This T cell receptor (beta chain) was retrieved from a study of early T cells in non-severe SARS-CoV-2 infection (TCRdb year 2021). Study-level background: TCR sequencing used bulk RNA from unsorted whole blood, so alpha and beta chains could not be paired.

The library was built by means of 5' RACE. This sample was sequenced with a NextSeq 500. Unique molecular identifiers were attached to individual cDNA molecules in the TCR library protocol so that sequencing error and PCR bias could be corrected. TCR alpha and beta chains were both sequenced, and the abundances of alpha and beta sequences in each sample were closely correlated with each other. Processing in the source paper ran as follows. V gene, J gene and CDR3 annotation of TCR sequences was performed with Decombinator V4. Expanded TCRs were defined as changing significantly between any two time points under a Poisson model with p below 0.0001. TCR abundances were normalised to the total number of TCRs sequenced in each sample and reported as counts per million. TRAV1-2 paired with TRAJ12, TRAJ20 or TRAJ33 defined MAIT TCRs, while TRAV10 paired with TRAJ18 defined iNKT TCRs. A search of VDJdb, accessed on 1 November 2021, was run for TCRs annotated to CMV, EBV and SARS-CoV-2, with TCRs annotated for multiple antigens excluded. In-frame beta chains were kept once TCRdb had trimmed the public reads at Q25 with fastp and called clones with MiXCR. Merged by CDR3 protein, the rows form single entries marked with the most common genes and DNA. The V and J calls, along with clone size, are taken from TCRdb and not from the paper's own processing. This sample is represented by tens of thousands of distinct CDR3 sequences; about 5.3% of them were singletons. Jointly, the top ten make up 6% to 7% of the sample.

This clonotype has only a few counts. The specificity of this receptor is unknown. Base qualities are not at hand, and no much larger clone is one base apart. From the cysteine through the phenylalanine, the CDR3 covers 13 amino acids. The DNA shown is the 39-base CDR3, in frame from base 1. The germline V gene sets CDR1 to ENHRY and CDR2 to SYGVKD. A case-control design nested within a healthcare worker cohort in London, UK, was used, with weekly nasopharyngeal swab PCR tests and blood sampling performed. Healthcare workers were recruited during the week of the UK lockdown, between 23 and 31 March 2020, and followed weekly for up to about 15 weeks. What the research found in general, with its limitations: VDJdb matching was skewed toward anti-spike CD8 responses and likely underestimated virus-specific expansions, missing private and CD4 specificities.

Sequencing was performed on whole blood, taken at baseline. This TCR was recovered from an adult who was a healthcare worker with PCR-confirmed SARS-CoV-2 infection or an uninfected control (not recorded which). The chain is made from TRBV10-3 and TRBJ2-3; the best D guess is TRBD2, with 5 bases matching. The CDR3 region has the sequence CASGGYNTDTQYF. The DNA reads TGTGCTTCGGGCGGGTACAACACAGATACGCAGTATTTT.